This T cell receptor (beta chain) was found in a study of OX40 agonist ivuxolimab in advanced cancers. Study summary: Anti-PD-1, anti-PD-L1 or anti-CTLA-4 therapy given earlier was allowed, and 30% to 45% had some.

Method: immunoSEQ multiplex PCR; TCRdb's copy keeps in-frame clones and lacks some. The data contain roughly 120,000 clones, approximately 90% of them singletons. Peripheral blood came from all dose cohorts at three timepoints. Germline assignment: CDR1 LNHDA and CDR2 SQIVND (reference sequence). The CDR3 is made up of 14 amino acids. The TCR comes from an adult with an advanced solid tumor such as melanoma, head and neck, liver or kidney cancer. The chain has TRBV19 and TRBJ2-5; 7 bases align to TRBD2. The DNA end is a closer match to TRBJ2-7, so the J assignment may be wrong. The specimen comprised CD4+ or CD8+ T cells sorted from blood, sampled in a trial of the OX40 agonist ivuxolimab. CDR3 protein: CASSIGGIIYEQYF. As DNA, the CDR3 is TGTGCCAGTAGTATCGGGGGGATCATCTACGAGCAGTACTTC.